The 13 T cell receptor beta chains given below trace back to one sample, sequenced in a study of blood T cell repertoires in COVID-19. The repertoire was sequenced with immunoSEQ multiplex PCR; TCRdb's copy has only in-frame clones and lacks some. The sample consists of about 270,000 clones, about 89% of them appearing once. The sample taken for sequencing was peripheral blood. The receptors here all came from a man aged 35 to 55 with active or convalescent COVID-19.

The rearrangement joins TRBV6-5 to TRBJ1-1; TRBD1 matches 9 bases. J gave up 4 bases and V 2 bases, and 2 bases lay outside the gene matches. The CDR3 has 14 amino acids. Germline V gene lookup returns CDR1 MNHEY and CDR2 SVGAGI. The CDR3 is CASSYADRGTEAFF. CDR3 nucleotides: TGTGCCAGCAGTTACGCGGACAGGGGCACTGAAGCTTTCTTT.

The genes are TRBV28 and TRBJ1-6; tentatively, D is TRBD1 (6 bases). This CDR3 comprises 14 residues. V lost 7 bases, J lost 11 bases, and 18 bases lay in between. CDR1 is MDHEN, CDR2 SYDVKM, per germline. The CDR3, as DNA: TGTGCCAGCACCCCTGCAGGGGAACACACACCCCTCCACTTT. The encoded protein is CASTPAGEHTPLHF. The variable domain in full, with the rest retrieved from reference TRBV28 and TRBJ1-6, is DVKVTQSSRYLVKRTGEKVFLECVQDMDHENMFWYRQDPGLGLRLIYFSYDVKMKEKGDIPEGYSVSREKKERFSLILESASTNQTSMYLCASTPAGEHTPLHFGNGTRLTVT.

This clone was detected only a few times. J is TRBJ1-5 and V is TRBV27; D remains ambiguous. Germline lookup yields CDR1 MNHEY and CDR2 SMNVEV (reference sequence). The ends were cut back, 3 bases at V and 2 bases at J, with 8 bases in the middle. The CDR3 consists of 14 residues. For the CDR3, the DNA is TGTGCCAGCAGTTTTGTAGCGGGCAATCAGCCCCAGCATTTT. Protein: CASSFVAGNQPQHF.

The rearrangement uses TRBV27 and TRBJ1-4; D is possibly TRBD1 (6 bases). Looked up from germline, CDR1 is MNHEY and CDR2 is SMNVEV (reference sequence). The CDR3 has 16 amino acids. V gave up 6 bases and J gave up 2 bases, with 16 bases separating them. The CDR3 DNA is TGTGCCAGCAGCTCCTTTGGGGGGGCGACTAATGAAAAACTGTTTTTT. Encoded protein: CASSSFGGATNEKLFF.

CDR3: CAISAGQGTDTQYF. As DNA, the CDR3 is TGTGCCATCAGTGCGGGACAGGGCACAGATACGCAGTATTTT. The rearrangement joins TRBV10-3 to TRBJ2-3, with 8 bases aligning to TRBD1. The CDR3 has 14 amino acids. With 4 bases clipped from V and 1 base from J, the junction kept 1 base outside the gene matches. Germline CDR1 ENHRY, CDR2 SYGVKD.

J is TRBJ2-3 and V is TRBV7-3, with TRBD2 identical over 8 bases. Germline CDR1 reads SGHTA; CDR2 reads FQGTGA. Germline trimming cut 1 base from V and 5 bases from J; bases unmatched to any gene: 8. This CDR3 has 16 residues. CDR3 residues: CASSLNLGTSGDTQYF. The CDR3 region has the DNA TGTGCCAGCAGCTTAAATCTGGGCACTAGCGGAGATACGCAGTATTTT.

V usage is TRBV5-4 and J usage is TRBJ2-5, with TRBD2 matching 14 bases. The CDR3 length is 15 residues. Germline V gene sequence: CDR1 SGHNT, CDR2 YYREEE (reference sequence). The V and J ends lost 4 bases and 5 bases, in that order; junction bases with no gene match: 4. The CDR3 DNA is TGTGCCAGCAGCGGCGGGACTAGCGGGAGTGAGACCCAGTACTTC. It yields the protein CASSGGTSGSETQYF.

The V gene is TRBV13, the J gene TRBJ2-1; 7 nucleotides match TRBD2. This CDR3 comprises 18 residues. Germline CDR1 reads PRHDT; CDR2 reads FYEKMQ (reference sequence). Trimming at V came to 6 bases and at J to 3 bases, leaving 17 bases not matched to a gene. The CDR3 here is CASSGLAASRALYNEQFF. Here the CDR3 DNA reads TGTGCCAGCAGTGGGCTAGCGGCTTCCCGTGCTCTCTACAATGAGCAGTTCTTC.

The CDR3 bases are TGTGCCAGCAGCGAGCACTATGGCTACACCTTC. It specifies CASSEHYGYTF. V and J are TRBV7-2 and TRBJ1-2; no clear D. Per the germline V gene, CDR1 is SGHTA and CDR2 is FQGNSA. There are 11 residues in the CDR3. Trimming took 5 bases from V and 3 from J, leaving 4 bases between them.

In its sample, this clone was seen once. This chain links TRBV10-3 with TRBJ2-3; 7 positions agree with TRBD2. After removal of 8 bases from V and 5 bases from J, the junction contained 10 bases not matched to a gene. The CDR3 totals 14 residues. CDR1 is ENHRY and CDR2 is SYGVKD in the germline V gene. CDR3 in amino acids: CAIFGGRAEDTQYF. The CDR3 DNA sequence: TGTGCCATCTTTGGTGGGAGGGCAGAAGATACGCAGTATTTT.

The chain recombines TRBV7-9 with TRBJ1-1; 7 nucleotides line up with TRBD1. CDR3 size: 16 residues. Germline V gene data show CDR1 as SEHNR and CDR2 as FQNEAQ (reference sequence). V lost 6 bases, J lost 1 base, and 11 bases stayed unmatched. The CDR3 reads CASSRRTGRENTEAFF. The DNA of the CDR3 is TGTGCCAGCAGTCGGAGGACAGGTCGAGAGAACACTGAAGCTTTCTTT.

J is TRBJ2-1 and V is TRBV27, with 12 bases identical to TRBD2. Germline V lookup: CDR1 MNHEY, CDR2 SMNVEV (reference sequence). With V trimmed by 5 bases and J by 6 bases, 8 bases remained unmatched. The CDR3 is 16 amino acids. CDR3 nucleotides: TGTGCCAGCAGTCCTCCGAGACTAGCGGGAGTCAATGAGCAGTTCTTC. It translates to CASSPPRLAGVNEQFF.

The rearrangement links TRBV5-6 to TRBJ2-5; 9 positions match TRBD2. V lost 4 bases and J lost 5; bases outside the gene matches: 9. Per germline, CDR1 SGHDT and CDR2 YYEEEE. The CDR3 has 15 residues. The CDR3 loop is CASSLGTSIGETQYF. CDR3 nucleotides: TGTGCCAGCAGCCTAGGGACTAGCATAGGTGAGACCCAGTACTTC.